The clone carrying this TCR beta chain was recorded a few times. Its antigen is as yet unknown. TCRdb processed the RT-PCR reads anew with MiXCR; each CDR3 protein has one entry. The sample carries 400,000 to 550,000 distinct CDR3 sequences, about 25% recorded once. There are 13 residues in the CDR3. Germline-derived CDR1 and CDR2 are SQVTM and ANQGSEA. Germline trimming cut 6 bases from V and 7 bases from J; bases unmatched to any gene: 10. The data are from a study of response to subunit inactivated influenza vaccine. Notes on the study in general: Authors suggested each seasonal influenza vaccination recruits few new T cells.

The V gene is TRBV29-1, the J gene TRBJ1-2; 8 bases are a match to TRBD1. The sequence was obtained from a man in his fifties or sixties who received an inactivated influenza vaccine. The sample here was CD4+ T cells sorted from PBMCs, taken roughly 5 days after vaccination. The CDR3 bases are TGCAGCGTGTTAGACAGGGGTAGGAGTGGCTACACCTTC. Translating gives CSVLDRGRSGYTF.